This T cell receptor (beta chain) was recovered during a study of blood T cell repertoires in COVID-19. Between the trimmed V and J ends, which lost 2 bases and 8 bases, there was a span of 12 bases. The germline gives CDR1 GTSNPN, CDR2 SVGIG (reference sequence). CDR3 length: 13 amino acids. TCRdb keeps only in-frame clones here, not all; method: immunoSEQ multiplex PCR. The sample has 200,000 to 250,000 clones, under 85% seen once. This chain links TRBV30 with TRBJ1-4; no definite D call. The sequenced sample consisted of peripheral blood. This receptor was identified in a woman aged 25 to 39 with COVID-19, enrolled during active disease. For the CDR3, the DNA is TGTGCCTGGAGTTGGAGGGCCGGAGAAAAACTGTTTTTT. Protein sequence: CAWSWRAGEKLFF. Supplemented by reference TRBV30 and TRBJ1-4, the full variable domain reads SQTIHQWPATLVQPVGSPLSLECTVEGTSNPNLYWYRQAAGRGLQLLFYSVGIGQISSEVPQNLSASRPQDRQFILSSKKLLLSDSGFYLCAWSWRAGEKLFFGSGTQLSVL.